This T cell receptor (beta chain) derives from a study of shared clonotypes between healthy human individuals. The CDR3 contains 15 residues. V dropped 6 bases and J dropped 3; count of bases not matched to a gene: 8. Germline values: CDR1 MNHEY, CDR2 SMNVEV (reference sequence). Naive CD8 isolation took CD45RO-negative cells positively selected for CCR7 and excluded terminally differentiated effector memory CD45RA+ cells. TCRdb's table, derived via immunoSEQ multiplex PCR, lists solely in-frame clones and lacks some. The sample includes about 2,100,000 clones, around 93% of them seen just once. Sequenced material: naive CD8+ T cells from PBMCs. The TCR originated in a man younger than 35 in good health. Some clones in this sample may be carry-over from other donors' samples. The rearrangement uses TRBV27 and TRBJ1-1, with 9 bases that match TRBD1. The CDR3, as DNA: TGTGCCAGCAGGATGGTGACAGGGGGTTACACTGAAGCTTTCTTT. Encoded protein: CASRMVTGGYTEAFF.